Detailed here is one TCR beta chain. Its specificity is unknown. This record comes from a study of beta chain features in type 1 diabetes. Overall study context: Healthy donors and patients had similar age, gender and cell yields. The examined sorted cells totaled about 98 million across samples. Findings of the study overall: Moderate but significant shortening of TCRB CDR3s was recorded in all four CD4+ subsets from Type 1 diabetes patients. PCR might preferentially amplify shorter templates, equally in patients and controls. Since sequencing was performed on cDNA, cells with high TCR expression could be over-represented.

V was cut by 5 bases and J by 0 bases, with 7 bases left in between. CDR3 length equals 13 residues. Germline CDR1 reads SGHTA; CDR2 reads FQGTGA. Every isolated RNA sample was fully reverse transcribed, so sequencing captured expressed TCRB transcripts. Sequencing used immunoSEQ multiplex PCR; TCRdb keeps in-frame clones, though not all of them. The data hold nearly 700,000 clones, with 10% to 15% observed a single time. The sample was naive CD4+ T cells from blood. This receptor was taken from a man between 18 and 35 years old with type 1 diabetes. The gene calls are TRBV7-3 and TRBJ1-1; D not resolved. CDR3 sequence (DNA): TGTGCCAGCAGCCTGGCACTGAACACTGAAGCTTTCTTT. This codes for CASSLALNTEAFF.